The clone carrying this T cell receptor beta chain was observed a handful of times. The antigen remains undetermined. Per sample, no less than 5 micrograms of total RNA were extracted. The sample originates from a study of blood T cells in healthy people across ages. Study observations and caveats: Whereas aged donors had fewer naive CD4+ cells, long-lived donors had more of them and higher diversity.

Together with a sample-barcoded 5' primer, a J-beta primer mix was included in a second PCR lasting roughly 6 to 12 cycles. Per sample, CDR3-containing paired-end reads numbered at least 3 million. TCRdb reprocessed the 5' RACE reads with MiXCR, giving one entry per CDR3 protein. This sample has about 640,000 distinct CDR3 sequences; around 54% occur once, and the top ten carry more than 35%. The TCR sequence derives from a man aged 55 to 70 in good health. The sequenced material came from blood.

The CDR3 loop is CSARRLAGIYNEQFF. CDR3 nucleotide sequence: TGCAGTGCTAGAAGGCTAGCGGGGATCTACAATGAGCAGTTCTTC. The rearrangement joins TRBV20-1 to TRBJ2-1; 9 bases are a match to TRBD2. With 2 bases clipped from V and 3 bases from J, the junction kept 5 bases outside the gene matches. The germline CDR1 and CDR2 sequences are DFQATT and SNEGSKA (reference sequence). CDR3 length: 15 amino acids.